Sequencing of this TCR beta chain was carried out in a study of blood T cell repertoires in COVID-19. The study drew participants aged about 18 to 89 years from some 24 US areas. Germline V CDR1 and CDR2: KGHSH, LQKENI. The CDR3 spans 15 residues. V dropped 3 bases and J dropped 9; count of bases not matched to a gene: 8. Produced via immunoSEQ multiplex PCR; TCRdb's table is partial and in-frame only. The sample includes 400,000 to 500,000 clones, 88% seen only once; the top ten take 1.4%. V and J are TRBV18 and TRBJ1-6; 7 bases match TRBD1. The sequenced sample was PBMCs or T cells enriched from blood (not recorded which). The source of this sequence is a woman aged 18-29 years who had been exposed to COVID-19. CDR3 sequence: CASSPRGREGSPLHF. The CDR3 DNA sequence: TGTGCCAGCTCACCGAGGGGGCGAGAGGGTTCACCCCTCCACTTT.